This entry lists 25 T cell receptor beta chains sequenced from one sample in a study of blood T cell repertoires in COVID-19. Data came from immunoSEQ multiplex PCR; TCRdb stores just in-frame clones and leaves some out. Of approximately 230,000 clones in the sample, about four fifths were seen once. What was sequenced was peripheral blood. These receptors all stem from a man aged 80 or over with acute or convalescent COVID-19.

This chain joins TRBV7-9 and TRBJ1-5; the match to TRBD1 covers 8 bases. V trimming: 7 bases; J trimming: 0 bases; junction bases outside the gene matches: 5. The CDR3 consists of 15 residues. Germline V CDR1 and CDR2: SEHNR, FQNEAQ (reference sequence). The CDR3 DNA reads TGTGCCAGCACCGTGACAGGGGATAGCAATCAGCCCCAGCATTTT. Translating gives CASTVTGDSNQPQHF.

The CDR3 DNA sequence: TGCGCCAGCAGCCAAGAAAGATTGCAGCGGGATTACAATGAGCAGTTCTTC. Protein product: CASSQERLQRDYNEQFF. The rearrangement uses TRBV4-1 and TRBJ2-1; 7 nucleotides agree with TRBD2. V gave up 0 bases and J gave up 4 bases; unmatched junction bases: 9. Germline assignment: CDR1 MGHRA and CDR2 YSYEKL. The CDR3 extends over 17 amino acids.

The J gene is TRBJ1-2, the V gene TRBV5-1; TRBD1 agrees at 7 bases. Unmatched junction bases numbered 9, after V lost 4 bases and J lost 3 bases. Germline-derived CDR1 and CDR2 are SGHRS and YFSETQ. This CDR3 has 15 residues. The CDR3 protein is CASSLRQGSDYGYTF. CDR3 nucleotides: TGCGCCAGCAGCCTTAGACAGGGAAGTGACTATGGCTACACCTTC. Based on the CDR3 plus reference TRBV5-1 and TRBJ1-2, the full variable domain is KAGVTQTPRYLIKTRGQQVTLSCSPISGHRSVSWYQQTPGQGLQFLFEYFSETQRNKGNFPGRFSGRQFSNSRSEMNVSTLELGDSALYLCASSLRQGSDYGYTFGSGTRLTVV.

This clone was observed a few times. The V gene is TRBV4-2, the J gene TRBJ2-7; TRBD1 might be the D (6 bases). The V end was cut by 0 bases, the J end by 1 base, with 16 bases between. CDR1 is LGHNA and CDR2 is YNFKEQ in the germline V gene. This CDR3 is 17 amino acids long. The CDR3 protein is CASSQDTGRGLSYEQYF. CDR3 in DNA: TGTGCCAGCAGCCAAGATACGGGCAGGGGTCTTTCCTACGAGCAGTACTTC.

The V and J genes are TRBV4-1 and TRBJ1-6; 7 bases are a match to TRBD1. This CDR3 is 17 amino acids long. The J segment lost 7 bases and the V segment lost 0 bases, leaving 9 bases of the junction unmatched. CDR1 and CDR2 from the germline V gene are MGHRA and YSYEKL. The CDR3 protein is CASSQDSRARGNSPLHF. CDR3 DNA: TGCGCCAGCAGCCAAGATTCAAGGGCCAGGGGGAATTCACCCCTCCACTTT.

On this clone: This sample also contains other DNA sequences that code for the same CDR3. The rearrangement joins TRBV3-1 (or the pseudogene TRBV3-2) to TRBJ1-5; D might be TRBD1 (6 bases). V was cut by 1 base and J by 4 bases, with 8 bases left in between. The CDR3 is made up of 14 amino acids. CDR1 is LGHDT and CDR2 is YNNKEL in the germline V gene (reference sequence). In nucleotides, the CDR3 is TGTGCCAGCAGCCAAGCCACAGGGAATCAGCCCCAGCATTTT. It codes for CASSQATGNQPQHF.

This clone was recorded once. J is TRBJ2-1 and V is TRBV2, with D maybe TRBD1 (7 bases). Trimming stripped 6 bases from V and 0 bases from J, with 18 bases between. CDR3 length equals 17 residues. Per germline, CDR1 SNHLY and CDR2 FYNNEI. The CDR3 is CASRYPGQTSSYNEQFF. In nucleotides, the CDR3 is TGTGCCAGCAGGTACCCGGGACAGACTAGCTCCTACAATGAGCAGTTCTTC.

The chain couples TRBV2 to TRBJ2-7; 10 nucleotides line up with TRBD2. Germline loops: CDR1 SNHLY, CDR2 FYNNEI. This CDR3 has 21 amino acids. The ends lost 5 bases at V and 2 bases at J; junction bases unmatched: 24. CDR3 nucleotides: TGTGCCAGCAGTCTACGGACGGGCGTCGTCCTAGCGGGAGAAATAACCTACGAGCAGTACTTC. This translates into CASSLRTGVVLAGEITYEQYF.

Only one count was recorded for this clone. This chain uses TRBV30 with TRBJ1-5; the match to TRBD1 covers 9 bases. The CDR3 length is 15 residues. After removal of 5 bases from V and 1 base from J, the junction contained 6 bases not matched to a gene. Germline V gene data show CDR1 as GTSNPN and CDR2 as SVGIG (reference sequence). The CDR3 is CAWSTGGGSNQPQHF. The CDR3 DNA reads as TGTGCCTGGTCTACAGGGGGCGGGAGCAATCAGCCCCAGCATTTT.

This clone is a singleton in its sample. The chain joins TRBV6-5 to TRBJ2-7; TRBD2 aligns across 9 bases. The J segment lost 6 bases and the V segment lost 6 bases, leaving 9 bases of the junction unmatched. The CDR3 covers 14 residues. Germline V gene lookup returns CDR1 MNHEY and CDR2 SVGAGI. This CDR3 is CASSRGSGSTEQYF. The DNA of the CDR3 is TGTGCCAGCAGCAGAGGTAGCGGGAGCACCGAGCAGTACTTC.

This clone was counted only a few times. The V and J genes are TRBV25-1 and TRBJ2-1; D gene uncertain. From germline, CDR1 is MGHDK and CDR2 SYGVNS. The CDR3 loop spans 16 amino acids. V lost 2 bases, J lost 0 bases, and 11 bases lay in between. The CDR3 loop reads CASSEEGRGSYNEQFF. The CDR3 DNA is TGTGCCAGCAGTGAAGAAGGCAGAGGCTCCTACAATGAGCAGTTCTTC.

Here the CDR3 DNA reads TGTGCCACCAGTGATTTGAAACAGGGGAACTATGGCTACACCTTC. This sequence encodes CATSDLKQGNYGYTF. The chain carries TRBV24-1 and TRBJ1-2; TRBD1 matches at 7 bases. The CDR3 is 15 residues long. Germline V gene lookup returns CDR1 KGHDR and CDR2 SFDVKD. V shed 0 bases, J shed 2 bases, and the junction held 2 bases outside the gene matches.

The chain links TRBV10-3 to TRBJ2-7; D possibly corresponds to TRBD2 (5 bases). The germline V gene encodes CDR1 ENHRY and CDR2 SYGVKD. Trimming shortened V by 3 bases and J by 2 bases, and 17 bases separated the two germline ends. CDR3 length: 16 residues. In DNA form, the CDR3 reads TGTGCCATCAGTGACCCTTCGGGAAGTGGGGCCTACGAGCAGTACTTC. Its protein is CAISDPSGSGAYEQYF.

This clone came up once. V usage is TRBV11-3 and J usage is TRBJ2-2; D may be TRBD2 (6 bases). The CDR3 contains 15 residues. Germline CDR1 is SGHNT and CDR2 is YENEEA. V dropped 1 base and J dropped 6 bases, with 12 bases sitting between them. The CDR3 spells CASSLGGGVAGELFF. CDR3 sequence (DNA): TGTGCCAGCAGCTTAGGTGGAGGGGTCGCCGGGGAGCTGTTTTTT.

This sequence joins TRBV28 and TRBJ1-2, with TRBD1 as a possible D gene (5 bases). The V end lost 6 bases, the J end lost 3 bases, and 8 bases lay between the germline ends. CDR1 is MDHEN and CDR2 is SYDVKM in the germline V gene. The CDR3 is 12 residues long. CDR3 protein: CASSQGYYGYTF. In nucleotides, the CDR3 is TGTGCCAGCAGCCAGGGTTACTATGGCTACACCTTC.

The rearrangement links TRBV5-1 to TRBJ1-2, with 10 nucleotides matching TRBD1. Germline V gene sequence: CDR1 SGHRS, CDR2 YFSETQ. CDR3 size: 14 residues. Trimming cost V 4 bases and J 6 bases; bases outside gene matches: 6. This chain's CDR3 is CASSPDRGPDGYTF. In DNA form, the CDR3 reads TGCGCCAGCAGCCCTGACAGGGGGCCCGATGGCTACACCTTC.

This clone appeared a single time. V is TRBV18 and J is TRBJ1-3, with TRBD1 matching over 7 bases. J was trimmed by 0 bases and V by 3 bases; bases with no gene match: 5. Germline loops: CDR1 KGHSH, CDR2 LQKENI. CDR3 length: 16 amino acids. CDR3: CASSPGGGASGNTIYF. Here the CDR3 DNA reads TGTGCCAGCTCACCCGGAGGGGGCGCCTCTGGAAACACCATATATTTT.

V is TRBV3-1 (or the pseudogene TRBV3-2) and J is TRBJ2-3, with D possibly TRBD1 on 8 matching bases. Deletions cut 4 bases from V and 0 bases from J, with 14 bases between. The germline V gene encodes CDR1 LGHDT and CDR2 YNNKEL (reference sequence). There are 16 residues in the CDR3. DNA for the CDR3: TGTGCCAGCAGCCCACAGGGGGGGACTAGCACAGATACGCAGTATTTT. Protein sequence: CASSPQGGTSTDTQYF.

The chain couples TRBV18 to TRBJ2-1; 8 nucleotides align to TRBD1. Germline CDR1 reads KGHSH; CDR2 reads LQKENI. The CDR3 spans 16 residues. The V segment lost 3 bases and the J segment 7 bases; nucleotides outside the gene matches: 11. The CDR3 region is CASSPQGAALGNEQFF. DNA for the CDR3: TGTGCCAGCTCACCGCAGGGGGCGGCCCTGGGAAATGAGCAGTTCTTC.

This chain connects TRBV5-1 to TRBJ1-2; D not resolved. V lost 4 bases and J lost 0, with 13 bases in between. The CDR3 loop spans 15 amino acids. Per the germline V gene, CDR1 is SGHRS and CDR2 is YFSETQ. This CDR3 is CASSPGLEANYGYTF. In nucleotides, the CDR3 is TGCGCCAGCAGCCCCGGACTGGAAGCTAACTATGGCTACACCTTC.

This rearrangement joins TRBV19 to TRBJ2-4; maybe TRBD2 (5 bases). CDR1 and CDR2 (germline): LNHDA, SQIVND (reference sequence). Trimming removed 1 base at V and 3 bases at J, with 10 bases between. CDR3 length: 15 amino acids. CDR3 bases: TGTGCCAGTAGTATAGGAGGGTTAGGCAAAAACATTCAGTACTTC. This encodes CASSIGGLGKNIQYF.

J is TRBJ1-2 and V is TRBV6-6, with 12 bases that match TRBD1. The V gene end was trimmed by 1 base and the J gene end by 6 bases; junction bases not matched to a gene: 3. Germline-derived CDR1 and CDR2 are MNHNY and SVGAGI (reference sequence). This CDR3 is built from 15 residues. As DNA, the CDR3 is TGTGCCAGCAGTTACTTGGGGACAGGGGGCCATGGCTACACCTTC. It translates to CASSYLGTGGHGYTF.

The CDR3 is CASSPKSDRARYNEQFF. The CDR3 DNA reads TGTGCCAGCAGCCCGAAGTCAGACAGGGCGAGATACAATGAGCAGTTCTTC. The V gene is TRBV7-9, the J gene TRBJ2-1; 7 nucleotides line up with TRBD1. The CDR3 loop spans 17 amino acids. V lost 5 bases, J lost 4 bases, and 14 bases stayed unmatched. Per germline, CDR1 SEHNR and CDR2 FQNEAQ (reference sequence).

V and J are TRBV5-6 and TRBJ2-3; weak D call: TRBD1 (5 bases). CDR1 and CDR2 from the germline V gene are SGHDT and YYEEEE. With 3 bases removed from V and 2 bases from J, the gap between germline ends came to 10 bases. CDR3 length: 14 residues. The CDR3 here is CASSSGQATDTQYF. The CDR3 nucleotides read TGTGCCAGCAGCTCAGGGCAAGCCACAGATACGCAGTATTTT.

The gene calls are TRBV19 and TRBJ1-1; TRBD1 is a possible D gene (5 bases). CDR3 length: 11 amino acids. Trimming shortened V by 7 bases and J by 3 bases, and 6 bases separated the two germline ends. In germline, CDR1 is LNHDA, CDR2 SQIVND (reference sequence). The CDR3 here is CASKGYTEAFF. The CDR3 DNA reads TGTGCCAGTAAGGGGTACACTGAAGCTTTCTTT.